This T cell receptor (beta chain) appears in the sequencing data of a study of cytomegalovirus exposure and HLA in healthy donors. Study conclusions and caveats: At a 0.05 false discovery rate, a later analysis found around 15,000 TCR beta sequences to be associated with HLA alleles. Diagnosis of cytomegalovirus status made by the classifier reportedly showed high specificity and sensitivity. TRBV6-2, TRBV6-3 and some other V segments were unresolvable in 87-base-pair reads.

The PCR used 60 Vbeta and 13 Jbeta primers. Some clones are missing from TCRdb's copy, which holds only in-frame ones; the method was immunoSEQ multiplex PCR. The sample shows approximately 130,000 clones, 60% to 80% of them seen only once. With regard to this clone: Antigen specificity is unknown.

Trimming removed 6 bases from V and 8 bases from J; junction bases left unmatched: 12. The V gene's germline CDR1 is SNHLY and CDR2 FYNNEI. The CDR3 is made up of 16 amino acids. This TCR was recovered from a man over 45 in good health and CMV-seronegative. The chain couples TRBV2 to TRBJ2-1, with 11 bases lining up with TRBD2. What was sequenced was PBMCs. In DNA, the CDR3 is TGTGCCAGCAGGTATTTACTAGCGGGAGAAACCCATGAGCAGTTCTTC. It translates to CASRYLLAGETHEQFF.